The 15 T cell receptor beta chains below come from one sample, sequenced in a study of spatial heterogeneity in lung cancer. Which antigens these TCRs recognize remains unknown. TCRdb itself ran the 5' RACE reads through MiXCR, one entry per CDR3 protein. Among about 6,900 distinct CDR3 sequences, over 10% were seen once, and the ten largest hold 20% to 25%. Study results and caveats: Tumors with more nonsynonymous mutations had more expanded intratumoral alpha and beta TCRs.

Time point defined: sample taken at primary tumor resection. This material consisted of lung tumor tissue, taken at surgery. The receptors were gathered from a male donor with early-stage non-small cell lung cancer.

By frequency in the sample, this clonotype is medium-sized. This beta chain turned up in a library designed for alpha chains; as an off-target read, its abundance says little. The chain uses TRBV2 and TRBJ2-3, with TRBD2 as a possible D gene (5 bases). The germline V gene encodes CDR1 SNHLY and CDR2 FYNNEI. Trimming took 7 bases from V and 5 from J, leaving 10 bases between them. The CDR3 sequence is 12 residues long. The CDR3: CASILAGDTQYF. CDR3 DNA: TGTGCCAGCATTCTCGCGGGAGATACGCAGTATTTT.

This clonotype was counted ten times or more. This beta chain is a stray sequence in a library constructed for alpha chains; its clone size is not meaningful. The gene calls are TRBV7-9 and TRBJ2-5; D remains ambiguous. Germline V gene sequence: CDR1 SEHNR, CDR2 FQNEAQ (reference sequence). The CDR3 length is 12 residues. Trimming took off 7 bases at V and 0 bases at J, with 6 bases between the two ends. The CDR3 region has the DNA TGTGCCAGCACCCGGAACCAAGAGACCCAGTACTTC. Its translation: CASTRNQETQYF.

Many counts were recorded for this clonotype. Since the library was made to target alpha chains, this beta chain is a stray read and its abundance is not meaningful. The chain uses TRBV5-1 and TRBJ2-3; tentative D call: TRBD1 (5 bases). CDR3 length: 14 residues. Germline V lookup: CDR1 SGHRS, CDR2 YFSETQ. V lost 0 bases, J lost 4 bases, and 9 bases lay in between. Here the CDR3 DNA reads TGCGCCAGCAGCTTGGGTCAGGGTTCAGATACGCAGTATTTT. This codes for CASSLGQGSDTQYF.

This clonotype is deemed medium-sized. This beta chain came through as a stray read in a library set up for alpha chains, and its size says little. The J gene is TRBJ1-1, the V gene TRBV6-5; the D gene is possibly TRBD1 (5 bases). The CDR3 is 14 amino acids. V was pared by 6 bases and J by 4 bases, with 15 bases between. In germline, CDR1 is MNHEY, CDR2 SVGAGI. CDR3 sequence reads: CASRQTVYGTEAFF. In nucleotides, the CDR3 is TGTGCCAGCAGGCAGACAGTTTACGGCACTGAAGCTTTCTTT.

On this clonotype: The library was designed around alpha chains, so this beta chain is a stray read whose abundance carries little weight. The genes are TRBV12-3 or TRBV12-4 and TRBJ1-4, with D unclear. V was shortened by 4 bases and J by 4 bases, with 7 bases between the two germline ends. The CDR3 has 13 amino acids. This CDR3 reads CASSSQLNEKLFF. For the CDR3, the DNA is TGTGCCAGCAGTTCCCAGCTTAATGAAAAACTGTTTTTT.

About this clonotype: Since it is a stray read in a library aimed at alpha chains, this beta chain has a size that is not meaningful. The rearrangement joins TRBV5-1 to TRBJ1-1, with TRBD1 matching over 7 bases. Germline values: CDR1 SGHRS, CDR2 YFSETQ. The CDR3 loop spans 15 amino acids. V was pared by 0 bases and J by 4 bases, with 6 bases of the junction left unmatched. Written as DNA, the CDR3 is TGCGCCAGCAGCTTGGTAGGGGGCAAAGGCACTGAAGCTTTCTTT. Protein: CASSLVGGKGTEAFF.

This clonotype appeared many times. For a library built for alpha chains, this beta chain is a stray read; little rests on its size. The rearrangement uses TRBV5-1 and TRBJ2-5; D is unclear. Per the germline V gene, CDR1 is SGHRS and CDR2 is YFSETQ. The germline V and J ends were trimmed by 3 bases and 5 bases, with 11 bases remaining between them. The CDR3 contains 13 residues. The DNA for the CDR3 is TGCGCCAGCAGCTCCTCAGATGGGGAGACCCAGTACTTC. It encodes CASSSSDGETQYF.

This clonotype is labeled large (0.1 to 1%). Within a library made for alpha chains, this beta chain is off target, and its count is uninformative. This chain uses TRBV7-2 with TRBJ2-2, with D possibly called TRBD1 or TRBD2 (6 bases each). CDR1 is SGHTA, CDR2 FQGNSA, per germline. CDR3 size: 14 residues. V shed 0 bases and J shed 6 bases, with 8 bases lying between them. The CDR3 loop reads CASSLAEGAGELFF. The CDR3, as DNA: TGTGCCAGCAGCTTAGCGGAGGGGGCCGGGGAGCTGTTTTTT. The variable domain in full, with the rest retrieved from reference TRBV7-2 and TRBJ2-2, is GAGVSQSPSNKVTEKGKDVELRCDPISGHTALYWYRQSLGQGLEFLIYFQGNSAPDKSGLPSDRFSAERTGGSVSTLTIQRTQQEDSAVYLCASSLAEGAGELFFGEGSRLTVL.

This clonotype occurred many times. The size of this beta chain means little, since it is a stray read in a library made for alpha chains. The genes are TRBV12-3 or TRBV12-4 and TRBJ2-2; D is unclear. The CDR3 has 14 residues. Trimming shortened V by 4 bases and J by 1 base, and 7 bases separated the two germline ends. In DNA form, the CDR3 reads TGTGCCAGCAGTTCGACGAGGAACACCGGGGAGCTGTTTTTT. Translated: CASSSTRNTGELFF.

In its sample, this clonotype was seen many times. The library was built for alpha chains, so this beta chain is an off-target read and its size means little. The chain carries TRBV24-1 and TRBJ2-1; 7 bases match TRBD1. Looked up from germline, CDR1 is KGHDR and CDR2 is SFDVKD. V shed 4 bases, J shed 13 bases, and the junction held 6 bases outside the gene matches. The CDR3 has 12 amino acids. CDR3 nucleotide sequence: TGTGCCACCAGTGACTTCGGACAGGCACAGTTCTTC. This codes for CATSDFGQAQFF.

This clonotype is classed as medium-sized (0.01 to 0.1%). In a library made to pick up alpha chains, this beta chain is a stray read with a size that means little. The chain has TRBV19 and TRBJ2-3, with 11 nucleotides matching TRBD2. In germline, CDR1 is LNHDA, CDR2 SQIVND (reference sequence). With 10 bases clipped from V and 6 bases from J, the junction kept 9 bases outside the gene matches. This CDR3 contains 14 residues. For the CDR3, the DNA is TGTGCCACCAAACTAGCGGGAGTTGGCGATACGCAGTATTTT. This sequence encodes CATKLAGVGDTQYF.

As concerns this clonotype: The library was built for alpha chains, so this beta chain is an off-target read and its size means little. The rearrangement uses TRBV11-2 and TRBJ2-4; D may be TRBD1 (6 bases). With 2 bases removed from V and 4 bases from J, the gap between germline ends came to 12 bases. Germline V gives CDR1 SGHAT, CDR2 FQNNGV. CDR3 length: 15 amino acids. The CDR3 sequence is CASSLPQGIKNIQYF. The CDR3 DNA sequence: TGTGCCAGCAGCTTACCACAGGGTATTAAAAACATTCAGTACTTC.

At least ten counts were recorded for this clonotype. This beta chain lies outside the target of a library built for alpha chains; its clone size means little. The chain uses TRBV11-2 and TRBJ2-5, with TRBD1 as a possible D gene (5 bases). In germline, CDR1 is SGHAT, CDR2 FQNNGV. V was clipped by 7 bases and J by 2 bases, with 11 bases between them. CDR3 length equals 13 residues. The chain's CDR3 is CASNPQGQETQYF. CDR3 DNA: TGTGCCAGCAACCCGCAGGGTCAAGAGACCCAGTACTTC.

This clonotype was recorded at least ten times. Found in a library prepared for alpha chains, this beta chain is an off-target read, and its abundance has little meaning. V is TRBV4-2 and J is TRBJ2-1; TRBD2 might be the D (5 bases). Looked up from germline, CDR1 is LGHNA and CDR2 is YNFKEQ. V was pared by 4 bases and J by 8 bases, with 24 bases between. This CDR3 region has 17 residues. CDR3 sequence reads: CASSPHVMEVLQDEQFF. The CDR3 bases are TGTGCCAGCAGCCCGCATGTTATGGAGGTCCTACAAGATGAGCAGTTCTTC.

In regard to this clonotype: This beta chain is a stray read from a library made for alpha chains; its abundance is not meaningful. The chain joins TRBV29-1 to TRBJ2-5, with 9 bases that match TRBD2. Per the germline V gene, CDR1 is SQVTM and CDR2 is ANQGSEA. V was pared by 4 bases and J by 4 bases, with 4 bases of the junction left unmatched. This CDR3 is 13 amino acids long. Here the CDR3 reads CSVAGTSTETQYF. CDR3 DNA: TGCAGCGTTGCAGGGACTAGCACAGAGACCCAGTACTTC. Full variable domain (outside the CDR3, taken from reference TRBV29-1 and TRBJ2-5): SAVISQKPSRDICQRGTSLTIQCQVDSQVTMMFWYRQQPGQSLTLIATANQGSEATYESGFVIDKFPISRPNLTFSTLTVSNMSPEDSSIYLCSVAGTSTETQYFGPGTRLLVL.